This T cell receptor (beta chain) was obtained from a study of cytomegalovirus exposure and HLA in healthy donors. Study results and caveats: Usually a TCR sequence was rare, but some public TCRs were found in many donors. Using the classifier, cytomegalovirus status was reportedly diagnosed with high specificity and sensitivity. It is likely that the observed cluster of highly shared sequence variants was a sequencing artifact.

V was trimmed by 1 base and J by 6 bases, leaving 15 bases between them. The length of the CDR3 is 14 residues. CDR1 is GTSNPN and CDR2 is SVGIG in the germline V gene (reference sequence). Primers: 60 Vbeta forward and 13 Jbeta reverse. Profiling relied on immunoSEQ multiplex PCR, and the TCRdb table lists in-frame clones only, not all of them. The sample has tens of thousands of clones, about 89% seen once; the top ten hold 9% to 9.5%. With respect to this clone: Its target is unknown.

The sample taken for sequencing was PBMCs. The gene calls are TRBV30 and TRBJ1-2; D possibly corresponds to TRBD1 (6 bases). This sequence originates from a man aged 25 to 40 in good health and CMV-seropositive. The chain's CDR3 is CAWSEGTWSDGYTF. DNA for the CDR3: TGTGCCTGGAGTGAGGGGACATGGTCTGATGGCTACACCTTC.